This TCR beta chain stems from a study of cytomegalovirus exposure and HLA in healthy donors. Donors were ostensibly healthy at sampling, although undocumented immune exposures were probable. PCR primers comprised 60 Vbeta and 13 Jbeta primers. The assay was immunoSEQ multiplex PCR, and TCRdb's table has in-frame clones only and misses some. This table has under 250,000 clones, just over 75% appearing once. The CDR3 totals 19 residues. CDR1 and CDR2 (germline): SGHAT, FQNNGV. V was pared by 1 base and J by 2 bases, with 9 bases of the junction left unmatched. Points on this clone: Its antigen is undetermined.

Findings and limits, study-wide: Sequencing depth across donors, presence/absence analyses assumed, was roughly uniform. Later analysis reportedly placed an Asian-associated ancestry cluster below the approximately 650-donor mean in N-insertions. A prior analysis recorded that most TCR beta V segments were productive about 87% or about 30% of the time.

The source material was PBMCs. The rearrangement links TRBV11-2 to TRBJ2-3; the match to TRBD2 covers 13 bases. This TCR came from a man younger than 30 in good health and CMV-seronegative. CDR3 region: CASSLGLAGGFGNTDTQYF. Written as DNA, the CDR3 is TGTGCCAGCAGCTTAGGACTAGCGGGAGGCTTTGGGAACACAGATACGCAGTATTTT.